The T cell receptor (beta chain) under discussion was sequenced for a study of blood T cells in healthy people across ages. Each sample had at least 6 million PBMCs isolated. Study-wide results and limits: Diversity of TCR beta correlated strongly with naive T cell percentage. Long-lived donors had more naive CD4+ cells and higher diversity than aged donors.

This CDR3 spans 13 amino acids. The ends lost 7 bases at V and 3 bases at J; junction bases unmatched: 4. Germline-derived CDR1 and CDR2 are MNHEY and SMNVEV (reference sequence). Next came a second PCR, run for about 6 to 11 cycles, which used a sample-barcoded 5' primer along with a J-beta primer mix. Each CDR3 protein gets one entry after TCRdb re-called the 5' RACE reads with MiXCR. This sample carries just over 800,000 distinct CDR3 sequences, roughly 60% of them seen once, and the ten largest clones take around a quarter. A remark on this clonotype: Its antigen remains unknown.

The clonotype comes from a man aged 25-45 years in good health. Material for sequencing was blood. The V and J genes are TRBV27 and TRBJ2-3, with 7 bases lining up with TRBD1. The CDR3 DNA sequence: TGTGCCAGCAACAGGGGTATAACAGATACGCAGTATTTT. It translates to CASNRGITDTQYF.